Each of the 7 T cell receptor beta chains below was sequenced from the same sample in a study of tissue T cells after allogeneic stem cell transplantation. Time point noted: mouse harvest day 14 after allogeneic transplant. Tail vein injection delivered 10^7 T-cell-depleted bone marrow cells and 10^6 splenic CD5+ T cells. Clones were read by immunoSEQ multiplex PCR, and TCRdb kept only the in-frame ones, dropping some. The data contain roughly 5,000 clones, approximately 51% of them singletons. Sequenced: gut tissue. These TCRs come from a female BALB/c mouse given C57BL/6 T cells with graft-versus-host disease after an allogeneic hematopoietic cell transplant.

This clone was found a few times. Each gene name is a mouse one. The CDR3 extends 1 residue past the end of the read, so its final part is completed from the germline J gene. The rearrangement uses TRBV16 and TRBJ1-4; 8 bases line up with TRBD1. Looked up from germline, CDR1 is SGHSA and CDR2 is FRNQAP. The trim removed 3 bases at V and 2 bases at J, leaving 2 bases unmatched. CDR3 length: 15 residues. The sequenced CDR3 bases are TGTGCAAGCAGCTTCGGACAGGGATCCAACGAAAGATTATTT. Translating gives CASSFGQGSNERLF. The full CDR3 reads CASSFGQGSNERLFF.

By share, this clone ranks as medium-sized. The genes are named according to mouse. The observed sequence ends 1 residue before the CDR3 terminus, with the missing tail filled in from the germline J gene. Within the sample, other DNA sequences also encode this same CDR3. The gene calls are TRBV12-1 and TRBJ1-4; the match to TRBD1 covers 9 bases. The CDR3 length is 15 residues. Germline CDR1 reads SGHSN; CDR2 reads HYEKVE. The V and J ends lost 0 bases and 5 bases, in that order; junction bases with no gene match: 3. The CDR3 protein is CASSLTGQGNERLFF. The CDR3 bases that were read are TGTGCCAGCTCTCTCACGGGACAGGGAAACGAAAGATTATTT.

This clone was seen only a few times. Genes here carry mouse names. Read coverage stops 1 residue before the CDR3 terminus; the germline J gene supplies the remainder. The chain links TRBV26 to TRBJ1-6; 8 bases line up with TRBD1. TRBJ1-6 is marked as an open reading frame, function uncertain. This CDR3 is built from 15 residues. Germline V gene lookup returns CDR1 KGHPV and CDR2 FQNQEV (reference sequence). After removal of 1 base from V and 7 bases from J, the junction contained 3 bases not matched to a gene. Partial CDR3 DNA: TGTGCCAGCAGTCTGTACGCAGGGGGCAATTCGCCCCTCTAC. It yields the protein CASSLYAGGNSPLY. The complete CDR3 protein is CASSLYAGGNSPLYF.

Worth noting for this clone: Germline and genes: mouse. Different DNA sequences within this sample yield the same CDR3. CDR3 bases read: TGTGCCAGCAGTCTTCAAGCAAACACAGAAGTCTTC. It is translated as CASSLQANTEVF. The entire CDR3 sequence reads CASSLQANTEVFF. V usage is TRBV26 and J usage is TRBJ1-1, with unresolved D. The read stops 1 residue short of the end of the CDR3; the missing end is completed from the germline J gene. V lost 3 bases and J 0 bases, leaving 5 bases between the germline ends. The CDR3 runs 13 residues. Germline loops: CDR1 KGHPV, CDR2 FQNQEV (reference sequence).

About this clone: Genes here carry mouse names. Read sequence stops 1 residue before the CDR3 end, and the germline J gene provides the missing end. V is TRBV12-2 and J is TRBJ2-7; D perhaps matches TRBD2 (7 bases). The CDR3 has 13 residues. CDR1 and CDR2 (germline): SGHLS, HYDKME. V lost 3 bases to trimming and J lost 2 bases, with 10 bases between them. Here the CDR3 reads CASSIWGPYEQYF. The CDR3 bases that were read are TGTGCCAGCTCTATCTGGGGGCCCTATGAACAGTAC.

As for this clone: Genes and germline are mouse. The read ends 1 residue before the CDR3 terminus; that terminus is restored from the germline J gene. The V gene is TRBV3, the J gene TRBJ1-4; D is unclear. Germline lookup yields CDR1 SNHLY and CDR2 FYNGKV (reference sequence). V was shortened by 3 bases and J by 0 bases, with 5 bases between the two germline ends. This CDR3 contains 14 residues. CDR3 loop: CASSFGVSNERLFF. The CDR3 bases that were read are TGTGCCAGCAGCTTTGGGGTTTCCAACGAAAGATTATTT.

In its sample, this clone is medium-sized. The gene names here belong to mouse. The read comes to an end 1 residue before the CDR3 does, leaving the germline J gene to fill in the end. This sequence joins TRBV29 and TRBJ2-1; 7 bases align to TRBD1. The CDR3 spans 14 residues. With 6 bases clipped from V and 3 bases from J, the junction kept 5 bases outside the gene matches. Germline loops: CDR1 MSHET, CDR2 SYDVDS. CDR3 loop: CASSSGTVYAEQFF. The sequenced part of the CDR3 DNA is TGTGCTAGCAGCTCCGGGACAGTCTATGCTGAGCAGTTC. Variable domain in full (rest from reference TRBV29 and TRBJ2-1): DMKVTQMPRYLIKRMGENVLLECGQDMSHETMYWYRQDPGLGLQLIYISYDVDSNSEGDIPKGYRVSRKKREHFSLILDSAKTNQTSVYFCASSSGTVYAEQFFGPGTRLTVL.